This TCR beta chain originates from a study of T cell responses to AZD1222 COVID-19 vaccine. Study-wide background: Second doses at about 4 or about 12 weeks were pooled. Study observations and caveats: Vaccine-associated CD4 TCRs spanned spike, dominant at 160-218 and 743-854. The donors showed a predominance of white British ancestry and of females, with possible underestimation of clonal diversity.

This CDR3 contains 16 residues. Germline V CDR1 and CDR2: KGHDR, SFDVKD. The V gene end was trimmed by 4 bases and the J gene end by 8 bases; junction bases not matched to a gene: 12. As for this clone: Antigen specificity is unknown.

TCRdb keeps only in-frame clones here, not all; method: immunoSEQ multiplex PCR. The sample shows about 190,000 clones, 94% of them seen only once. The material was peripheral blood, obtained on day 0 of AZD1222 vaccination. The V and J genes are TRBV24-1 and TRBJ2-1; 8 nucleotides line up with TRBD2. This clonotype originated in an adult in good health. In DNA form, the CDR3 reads TGTGCCACCAGTGACCCGCCGATAGCGGGAAAGGATGAGCAGTTCTTC. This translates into CATSDPPIAGKDEQFF.